This T cell receptor (beta chain) came from a study of T cell responses to AZD1222 COVID-19 vaccine. The CDR3 loop spans 15 amino acids. Germline lookup yields CDR1 SGHRS and CDR2 YFSETQ. V was cut by 4 bases and J by 9 bases, with 17 bases left in between. This clone was observed a handful of times. Method: immunoSEQ multiplex PCR; TCRdb's copy keeps in-frame clones and lacks some. The repertoire has about 130,000 clones, 85% of them found once; the top ten carry around 8.3%. The receptor's source is an adult who received the MenACWY meningococcal vaccine as a control. The genes are TRBV5-1 and TRBJ1-6; a possible D gene is TRBD1 (5 bases). The sample here was peripheral blood, taken 28 days after the second dose of the MenACWY control vaccine. CDR3 residues: CASSQKVQGVSPLHF. CDR3 nucleotides: TGCGCCAGCAGCCAGAAGGTTCAGGGCGTTTCACCCCTCCACTTT.